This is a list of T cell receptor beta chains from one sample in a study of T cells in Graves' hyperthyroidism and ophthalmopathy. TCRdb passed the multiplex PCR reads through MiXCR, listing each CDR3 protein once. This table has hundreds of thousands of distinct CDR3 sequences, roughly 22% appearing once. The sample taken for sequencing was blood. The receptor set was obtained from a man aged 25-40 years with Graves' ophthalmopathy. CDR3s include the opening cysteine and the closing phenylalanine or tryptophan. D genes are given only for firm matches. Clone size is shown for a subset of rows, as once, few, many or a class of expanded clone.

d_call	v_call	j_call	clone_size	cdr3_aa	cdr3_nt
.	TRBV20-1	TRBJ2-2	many	CSARDRGRRGGELFF	TGCAGTGCTAGAGATAGGGGACGGCGCGGCGGGGAGCTGTTTTTT
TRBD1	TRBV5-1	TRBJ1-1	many	CASSSGQEIGGTEAFF	TGCGCCAGCAGCTCGGGACAGGAAATAGGGGGCACTGAAGCTTTCTTT
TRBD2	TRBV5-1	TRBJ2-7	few	CASSLISAGAGYEQYF	TGCGCCAGCAGCTTGATCTCAGCGGGAGCGGGATACGAGCAGTACTTC
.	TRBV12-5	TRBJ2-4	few	CASGYGRVDIQYF	TGTGCTAGTGGTTACGGGCGTGTAGACATTCAGTACTTC
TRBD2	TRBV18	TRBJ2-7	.	CASSEVTSGKYEQYF	TGTGCCAGCTCAGAGGTGACTAGCGGAAAGTACGAGCAGTACTTC
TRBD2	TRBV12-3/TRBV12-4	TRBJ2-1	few	CASSFRTSLNEQFF	TGTGCCAGCAGTTTCAGGACTAGTCTCAATGAGCAGTTCTTC
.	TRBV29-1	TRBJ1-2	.	CSVWSYTF	TGCAGCGTTTGGAGCTACACCTTC
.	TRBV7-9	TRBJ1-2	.	CASSLTQTRGYTF	TGTGCCAGCAGCTTAACACAGACGAGGGGCTACACCTTC
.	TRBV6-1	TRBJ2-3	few	CAHRVLTDTQYF	TGTGCCCACCGAGTTTTGACAGATACGCAGTATTTT
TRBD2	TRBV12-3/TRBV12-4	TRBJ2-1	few	CASSREGSHEQFF	TGTGCCAGCAGCCGGGAGGGTTCTCATGAGCAGTTCTTC
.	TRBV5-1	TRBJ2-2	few	CASSFHIGELFF	TGCGCCAGCAGCTTTCATATCGGGGAGCTGTTTTTT
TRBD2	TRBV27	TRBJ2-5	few	CASSPRGLAGPYQETQYF	TGTGCCAGCAGTCCCCGCGGACTAGCGGGGCCGTACCAAGAGACCCAGTACTTC
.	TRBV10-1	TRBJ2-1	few	CASSLTRVQEQFF	TGCGCCAGCAGTCTTACCAGGGTCCAAGAGCAGTTCTTC
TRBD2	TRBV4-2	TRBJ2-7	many	CASSQDLAGVYEQYF	TGTGCCAGCAGCCAAGATCTAGCGGGAGTCTACGAGCAGTACTTC
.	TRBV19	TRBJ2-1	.	CATRGPNYNEQFF	TGTGCCACACGGGGACCTAACTACAATGAGCAGTTCTTC
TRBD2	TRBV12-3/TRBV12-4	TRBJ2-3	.	CASSLLAGGLGLTDTQYF	TGTGCCAGCAGTTTGTTGGCGGGAGGGCTCGGTCTTACAGATACGCAGTATTTT
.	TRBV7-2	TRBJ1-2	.	CASSFVGRGARGYTF	TGTGCCAGCAGCTTCGTCGGACGGGGGGCGCGGGGCTACACCTTC
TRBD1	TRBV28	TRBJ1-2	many	CASSLWTGQGYRGRNYGYTF	TGTGCCAGCAGTTTATGGACAGGGCAAGGATACAGGGGTAGGAACTATGGCTACACCTTC
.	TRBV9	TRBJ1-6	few	CASSVEDYNSPLHF	TGTGCCAGCAGCGTAGAGGACTATAATTCACCCCTCCACTTT
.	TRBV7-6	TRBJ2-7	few	CASSQYGGNEQYF	TGTGCCAGCAGCCAATACGGAGGAAACGAGCAGTACTTC
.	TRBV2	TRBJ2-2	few	CASMGTGELFF	TGTGCCAGTATGGGAACCGGGGAGCTGTTTTTT
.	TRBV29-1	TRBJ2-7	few	CSAEAGSSYEQYF	TGCAGCGCCGAGGCCGGTTCCTCCTACGAGCAGTACTTC